This entry concerns a single T cell receptor beta chain. Its antigen is still unknown. This sample stems from a study of glioma-infiltrating T cells. Amplification of TCR alpha and beta CDR3 regions from RNA used iRepertoire nested multiplex PCR. Tissue mRNA or PBMC total RNA, 100-400 ng, went into one-step reverse transcription and amplification. Each CDR3 protein gets one entry after TCRdb re-called the multiplex PCR reads with MiXCR. Seen here are approximately 110,000 distinct CDR3 sequences, 25% to 30% observed once, and the top ten hold 35%. Study results and limitations: Tissue-blood divergence was below expectation in non-neoplastic patients, above in gliomas. CDR3 overlap between tissue and blood was very small.

From germline, CDR1 is SEHNR and CDR2 FQNEAQ (reference sequence). Trimming left V 1 base short and J 2 bases short, with 12 bases between. The CDR3 contains 15 residues. This TCR derives from a human donor with low-grade glioma or glioblastoma, undergoing nonglioma brain surgery, or in good health (not recorded which). The chain recombines TRBV7-9 with TRBJ2-7; D is ambiguous. Source material: glioma tissue, nonneoplastic brain tissue, or PBMCs (not recorded which). CDR3 amino acids: CASSLEARAAYEQYF. CDR3 DNA sequence: TGTGCCAGCAGCTTAGAGGCACGCGCGGCCTACGAGCAGTACTTC.